These 24 T cell receptor beta chains were all obtained from the same sample, sequenced in a study of T cell changes during pregnancy in multiple sclerosis. TCRdb keeps only in-frame clones here, not all; method: immunoSEQ multiplex PCR. The sample shows about 32,000 clones, around nine tenths of them seen only once. Sequencing was performed on CD8+ T cells from peripheral blood mononuclear cells, taken in the first trimester of pregnancy. The source of these receptors is a female donor with multiple sclerosis, enrolled in a pregnancy study.

This clone has just one count. V and J are TRBV4-3 and TRBJ2-5; tentative D call: TRBD1 (5 bases). The CDR3 extends over 14 amino acids. Trimming left V 0 bases short and J 2 bases short, with 7 bases between. The germline V gene encodes CDR1 LGHNA and CDR2 YSLEER. The CDR3 here is CASSQENRQETQYF. In DNA form, the CDR3 reads TGCGCCAGCAGCCAAGAGAACAGGCAAGAGACCCAGTACTTC.

The chain recombines TRBV11-2 with TRBJ2-7, with 7 bases lining up with TRBD1. Losses at the gene ends were 0 bases for V and 3 bases for J; bases not matched to a gene: 2. Germline CDR1 SGHAT, CDR2 FQNNGV. This CDR3 comprises 14 residues. The CDR3 DNA follows: TGTGCCAGCAGCTTAGATCCAGGGGGCTACGAGCAGTACTTC. This codes for CASSLDPGGYEQYF.

The rearrangement links TRBV27 to TRBJ2-5, with TRBD1 identical over 7 bases. Germline CDR1 MNHEY, CDR2 SMNVEV (reference sequence). This CDR3 is 15 amino acids long. Trimming removed 6 bases from V and 4 bases from J; junction bases left unmatched: 11. The chain's CDR3 is CASSPGQLGSETQYF. CDR3 nucleotide sequence: TGTGCCAGCAGCCCGGGACAGTTAGGCTCAGAGACCCAGTACTTC.

This clone is a singleton in its sample. CDR3 amino acids: CASSEGGMNTEAFF. CDR3 nucleotide sequence: TGCGCCAGCAGTGAGGGGGGGATGAACACTGAAGCTTTCTTT. The rearrangement links TRBV10-2 to TRBJ1-1; weak D call: TRBD1 (5 bases). Germline V gene lookup returns CDR1 WSHSY and CDR2 SAAADI. This CDR3 has 14 amino acids. Trimming cost V 2 bases and J 0 bases, with 7 bases left between them.

CDR3 in amino acids: CASSQLKRGSNQPQHF. CDR3 in DNA: TGTGCCAGCAGCCAATTAAAAAGGGGAAGCAATCAGCCCCAGCATTTT. This chain uses TRBV16 with TRBJ1-5; D might be TRBD1 (5 bases). In germline, CDR1 is KGHSY, CDR2 FQNENV. The V end lost 1 base, the J end lost 1 base, and 11 bases lay between the germline ends. This CDR3 contains 16 residues.

This chain joins TRBV6-4 and TRBJ2-1, with 8 nucleotides matching TRBD2. The CDR3 sequence is 15 residues long. Germline V gene lookup returns CDR1 MRHNA and CDR2 SNTAGT. With V trimmed by 2 bases and J by 7 bases, 7 bases remained unmatched. CDR3 bases: TGTGCCAGCAGTGACCGGGCGAGCGGGGGAAATGAGCAGTTCTTC. Protein product: CASSDRASGGNEQFF.

The CDR3 DNA sequence: TGTGCCTGGAGTGTAGAACAGGTCAATGAGCAGTTCTTC. It codes for CAWSVEQVNEQFF. J is TRBJ2-1 and V is TRBV30; a weak D match, TRBD1 (5 bases). The CDR3 is made up of 13 amino acids. V was shortened by 0 bases and J by 6 bases, with 9 bases between the two germline ends. Germline V lookup: CDR1 GTSNPN, CDR2 SVGIG (reference sequence).

This sequence joins TRBV2 and TRBJ1-2, with unresolved D. V lost 8 bases and J 6 bases, leaving 13 bases between the germline ends. The length of the CDR3 is 12 residues. Germline-derived CDR1 and CDR2 are SNHLY and FYNNEI. The CDR3 coding sequence is TGTGCCAGCCTGAGGGCGATCGATGGCTACACCTTC. Translation gives CASLRAIDGYTF.

This chain uses TRBV15 with TRBJ2-1, with 10 bases fitting TRBD2. J lost 2 bases, V lost 1 base, and 8 bases had no gene match. The CDR3 length is 18 residues. From germline, CDR1 is LNHNV and CDR2 YYDKDF (reference sequence). For the CDR3, the DNA is TGTGCCACCAGCAGAGGACTAGCGGGTGGTCCGCCCTACAATGAGCAGTTCTTC. It codes for CATSRGLAGGPPYNEQFF.

The J gene is TRBJ2-5, the V gene TRBV7-9; possibly TRBD2 for D (5 bases). CDR1 SEHNR and CDR2 FQNEAQ come from the germline V gene (reference sequence). The CDR3 is 15 amino acids. Trimming removed 0 bases from V and 2 bases from J, with 10 bases in between. The CDR3 loop reads CASSLAPPGQETQYF. CDR3 DNA sequence: TGTGCCAGCAGCTTAGCGCCTCCGGGACAAGAGACCCAGTACTTC.

The rearrangement joins TRBV7-9 to TRBJ2-1; 7 positions match TRBD2. The CDR3 loop spans 15 amino acids. Per germline, CDR1 SEHNR and CDR2 FQNEAQ (reference sequence). V gave up 1 base and J gave up 7 bases; unmatched junction bases: 7. The CDR3 nucleotides are TGTGCCAGCAGCTTAGGGGGGGGAGCGGTGAATGAGCAGTTCTTC. Translating gives CASSLGGGAVNEQFF.

A few counts support this clone. The chain has TRBV6-1 and TRBJ2-3; perhaps TRBD2 as D (6 bases). There are 15 residues in the CDR3. CDR1 MNHNS and CDR2 SASEGT come from the germline V gene. Between the trimmed V and J ends, which lost 1 base and 3 bases, there was a span of 11 bases. CDR3 amino acids: CASSEVGGTTDTQYF. The CDR3 DNA reads TGTGCCAGCAGTGAAGTTGGCGGGACTACAGATACGCAGTATTTT.

The genes are TRBV18 and TRBJ1-2, with a tentative D call TRBD1 (5 bases). The CDR3 covers 15 residues. V dropped 2 bases and J dropped 5 bases, with 15 bases sitting between them. The germline CDR1 and CDR2 sequences are KGHSH and LQKENI. The CDR3 nucleotides are TGTGCCAGCTCACCAGTACCCAGGGCCTTTTATGGCTACACCTTC. This translates into CASSPVPRAFYGYTF. The complete variable domain, with remaining parts taken from reference TRBV18 and TRBJ1-2, reads NAGVMQNPRHLVRRRGQEARLRCSPMKGHSHVYWYRQLPEEGLKFMVYLQKENIIDESGMPKERFSAEFPKEGPSILRIQQVVRGDSAAYFCASSPVPRAFYGYTFGSGTRLTVV.

The rearrangement links TRBV18 to TRBJ1-3; the D is unclear. CDR3 size: 18 residues. In germline, CDR1 is KGHSH, CDR2 LQKENI. Trimming took 3 bases from V and 0 from J, leaving 18 bases between them. CDR3 sequence: CASSPEPRLRRSGNTIYF. The CDR3 DNA reads as TGTGCCAGCTCACCGGAACCTCGACTGCGCCGCTCTGGAAACACCATATATTTT.

This chain links TRBV27 with TRBJ2-7, with 11 nucleotides matching TRBD2. Looked up from germline, CDR1 is MNHEY and CDR2 is SMNVEV (reference sequence). This CDR3 comprises 14 residues. With V trimmed by 2 bases and J by 3 bases, 0 bases remained unmatched. Written as DNA, the CDR3 is TGTGCCAGCAGTTTAACTAGCGGGAGCTACGAGCAGTACTTC. Translated, it gives CASSLTSGSYEQYF.

This sequence joins TRBV9 and TRBJ2-7; TRBD1 matches 10 bases. The trim removed 0 bases at V and 1 base at J, leaving 1 base unmatched. Germline V CDR1 and CDR2: SGDLS, YYNGEE. The CDR3 contains 15 residues. For the CDR3, the DNA is TGTGCCAGCAGCGTAGGGGACAGGGGATCCTACGAGCAGTACTTC. This sequence encodes CASSVGDRGSYEQYF.

The chain employs TRBV7-9 and TRBJ1-1; 10 bases agree with TRBD1. J lost 7 bases, V lost 5 bases, and 19 bases had no gene match. CDR3 length equals 18 residues. Per the germline V gene, CDR1 is SEHNR and CDR2 is FQNEAQ (reference sequence). The CDR3 reads CASSPAPGQGKDLDEAFF. The CDR3 DNA reads as TGTGCCAGCAGCCCCGCACCGGGACAGGGGAAGGATTTGGATGAAGCTTTCTTT.

Relative to its sample, this clone is large. The gene calls are TRBV7-3 and TRBJ1-1; the match to TRBD1 covers 8 bases. V lost 5 bases, J lost 7 bases, and 3 bases stayed unmatched. The CDR3 consists of 12 residues. Germline V lookup: CDR1 SGHTA, CDR2 FQGTGA. In DNA form, the CDR3 reads TGTGCCAGCAGCATCGGGACAGGTGAAGCTTTCTTT. Its translation is CASSIGTGEAFF. The entire variable domain, with the rest obtained from reference TRBV7-3 and TRBJ1-1, is as follows: GAGVSQTPSNKVTEKGKYVELRCDPISGHTALYWYRQSLGQGPEFLIYFQGTGAADDSGLPNDRFFAVRPEGSVSTLKIQRTERGDSAVYLCASSIGTGEAFFGQGTRLTVV.

This clone was detected only once. The V and J genes are TRBV7-4 and TRBJ1-1; 9 nucleotides line up with TRBD1. The length of the CDR3 is 17 residues. J was trimmed by 3 bases and V by 2 bases; bases with no gene match: 10. Germline V gives CDR1 SGHVT, CDR2 SQSDAQ. CDR3 in amino acids: CASSLPRTGEEDTEAFF. DNA of the CDR3: TGTGCCAGCAGCTTACCCCGGACAGGGGAGGAGGACACTGAAGCTTTCTTT.

The chain employs TRBV7-3 and TRBJ2-5; D is perhaps TRBD2 (7 bases). CDR3 length: 15 residues. Trimming shortened V by 5 bases and J by 5 bases, and 18 bases separated the two germline ends. The germline V gene encodes CDR1 SGHTA and CDR2 FQGTGA. In DNA form, the CDR3 reads TGTGCCAGCAGCCTAGACGGGGGGCATACGGAGACCCAGTACTTC. Translation: CASSLDGGHTETQYF.

The CDR3 region has the DNA TGTGCCAGCAGTGAATCCCCGCTAGCGGGATACAATGAGCAGTTCTTC. Translation: CASSESPLAGYNEQFF. The gene calls are TRBV25-1 and TRBJ2-1, with 9 bases identical to TRBD2. Per germline, CDR1 MGHDK and CDR2 SYGVNS. Trimming cost V 1 base and J 4 bases; bases outside gene matches: 5. The CDR3 has 16 residues.

V and J are TRBV6-4 and TRBJ2-3, with TRBD2 matching over 10 bases. CDR3 length equals 15 residues. V shed 2 bases and J 1 base; nucleotides not matched to a gene: 0. Germline V gene lookup returns CDR1 MRHNA and CDR2 SNTAGT. CDR3 sequence reads: CASSDLAGGTDTQYF. The CDR3, as DNA: TGTGCCAGCAGTGACCTAGCGGGAGGCACAGATACGCAGTATTTT.

This chain links TRBV5-6 with TRBJ1-2, with unresolved D. The germline V gene encodes CDR1 SGHDT and CDR2 YYEEEE. The CDR3 is made up of 13 amino acids. V lost 0 bases to trimming and J lost 7 bases, with 10 bases between them. The CDR3 DNA reads as TGTGCCAGCAGCTTGGACCTGGCCGCTGGCTACACCTTC. It is translated as CASSLDLAAGYTF.

This clone is labeled as medium-sized. The chain joins TRBV6-4 to TRBJ2-2; maybe TRBD2 (5 bases). V lost 3 bases and J lost 3, with 5 bases in between. The length of the CDR3 is 13 residues. CDR1 is MRHNA, CDR2 SNTAGT, per germline. CDR3 sequence reads: CASSEADTGELFF. The CDR3 bases are TGTGCCAGCAGTGAAGCGGACACCGGGGAGCTGTTTTTT.